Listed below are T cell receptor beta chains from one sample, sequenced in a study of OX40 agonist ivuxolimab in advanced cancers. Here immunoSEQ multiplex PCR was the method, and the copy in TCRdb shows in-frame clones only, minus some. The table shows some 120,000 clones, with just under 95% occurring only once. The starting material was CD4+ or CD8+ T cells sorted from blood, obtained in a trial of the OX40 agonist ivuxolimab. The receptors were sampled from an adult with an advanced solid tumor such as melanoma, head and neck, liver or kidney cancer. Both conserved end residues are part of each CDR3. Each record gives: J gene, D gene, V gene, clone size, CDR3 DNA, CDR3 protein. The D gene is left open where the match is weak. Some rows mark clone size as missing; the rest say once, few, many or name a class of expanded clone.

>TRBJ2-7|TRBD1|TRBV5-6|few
TGTGCCAGCAGCCGAAGGAGGACAGGGCAGGGGGAGCAGTACTTC
CASSRRRTGQGEQYF
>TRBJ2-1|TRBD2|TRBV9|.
TGTGCCAGCAGCGACTCCTCTAGCGGGACTAACAATGAGCAGTTCTTC
CASSDSSSGTNNEQFF
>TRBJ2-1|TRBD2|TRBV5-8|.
TGTGCCAGCAGCTCTGGACTAGCGGGAGGTGTAGAGCAGTTCTTC
CASSSGLAGGVEQFF
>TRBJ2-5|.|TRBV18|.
TGTGCCAGCTCACCCGGGACACCTAAAGAGACCCAGTACTTC
CASSPGTPKETQYF
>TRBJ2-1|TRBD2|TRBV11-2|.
TGTGCCAGCAGCTTAGTGGTCGCTAGCGGGGGGGAGCAGTTCTTC
CASSLVVASGGEQFF
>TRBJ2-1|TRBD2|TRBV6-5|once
TGTGCCAGCAGTTATGGAGGGAGGGCCAGCAATGAGCAGTTCTTC
CASSYGGRASNEQFF
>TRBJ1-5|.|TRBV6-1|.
TGTGCCAGCAGTGAAGCGGGCAGGGTTCAGCCCCAGCATTTT
CASSEAGRVQPQHF
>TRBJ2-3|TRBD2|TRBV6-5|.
TGTGCCAGCAGGTTACTAGCGGGAGGCACAGATACGCAGTATTTT
CASRLLAGGTDTQYF
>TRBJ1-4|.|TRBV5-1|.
TGCGCCAGCAGCTATGGCAGGGGCTATGAAAAACTGTTTTTT
CASSYGRGYEKLFF
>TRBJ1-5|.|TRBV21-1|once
TGTGCCAGCACGGGAGAACAACGGCAGCCCCAGCATTTT
CASTGEQRQPQHF
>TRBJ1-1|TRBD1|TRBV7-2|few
TGTGCCAGCAGCTCCGGGACAGGGACCCCTGAAGCTTTCTTT
CASSSGTGTPEAFF
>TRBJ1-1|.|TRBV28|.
TGTGCCACGTTTAAGTCCATGAACACTGAAGCTTTCTTT
CATFKSMNTEAFF
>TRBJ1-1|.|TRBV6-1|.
TGTGCCATCAGGAGGGGGAACACTGAAGCTTTCTTT
CAIRRGNTEAFF
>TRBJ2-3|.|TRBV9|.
TGTGCCAGCAGCGCAGGGGACCCAGATACGCAGTATTTT
CASSAGDPDTQYF
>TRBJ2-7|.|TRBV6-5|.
TGTGCCAGCAGTTACTCGGTGGGAGGCGCCTACGAGCAGTACTTC
CASSYSVGGAYEQYF
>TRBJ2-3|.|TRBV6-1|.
TGTGCCAGCAGTGAAAATAGCGGTCAGGACACAGATACGCAGTATTTT
CASSENSGQDTDTQYF
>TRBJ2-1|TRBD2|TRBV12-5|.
TGTGCTAGTGCCTCTAGCGGGATCGATGAGCAGTTCTTC
CASASSGIDEQFF
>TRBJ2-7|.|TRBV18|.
TGTGCCAGCTCACCCACGGGAAAATCCTACGAGCAGTACTTC
CASSPTGKSYEQYF
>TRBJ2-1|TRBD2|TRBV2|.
TGTGCCAGCCTAGCGGGCAATGAGCAGTTCTTC
CASLAGNEQFF
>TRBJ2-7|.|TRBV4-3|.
TGCGCCAGCAGCCAAGATCTAGGAGGGCCCCTCTACGAGCAGTACTTC
CASSQDLGGPLYEQYF
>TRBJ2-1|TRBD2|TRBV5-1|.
TGCGCCAGCAGCTTGGGAGGGAGGGCCGGTAATGAGCAGTTCTTC
CASSLGGRAGNEQFF
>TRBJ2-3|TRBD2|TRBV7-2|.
TGTGCCAGCAGCTTAGTGCCTAGCGGGAGGGCCGGAGATACGCAGTATTTT
CASSLVPSGRAGDTQYF
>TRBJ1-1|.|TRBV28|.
TGTGCCAGCAGTTTATCCCTCGCTGAAGCTTTCTTT
CASSLSLAEAFF
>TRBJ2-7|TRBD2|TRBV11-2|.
TGTGCCAGCAGCTCGAACTCGGGACTAGCTTCCTACGAGCAGTACTTC
CASSSNSGLASYEQYF
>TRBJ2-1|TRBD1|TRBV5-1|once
TGCGCCAGCAGCACAGGGGGCCTTAGCTCCTACAATGAGCAGTTCTTC
CASSTGGLSSYNEQFF
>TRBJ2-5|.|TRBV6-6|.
TGTGCCAGCAGTTACTCCGGAGGGATCGAGACCCAGTACTTC
CASSYSGGIETQYF
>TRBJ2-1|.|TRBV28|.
TGTGCCAGCAGTGACGGGGTAGCCCGATACAATGAGCAGTTCTTC
CASSDGVARYNEQFF
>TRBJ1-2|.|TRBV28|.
TGTGCCAGCAGTACCCCCAGGGAAACTAACTATGGCTACACCTTC
CASSTPRETNYGYTF
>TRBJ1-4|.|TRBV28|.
TGTGCCAGCAGGCCGCCCTTGGGGGGCGGGGACTATCTAAATGAAAAACTGTTTTTT
CASRPPLGGGDYLNEKLFF
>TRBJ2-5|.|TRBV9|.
TGTGCCAGCAGCGCCGGGGCTAGCCAAGAGACCCAGTACTTC
CASSAGASQETQYF
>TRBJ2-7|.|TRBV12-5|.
TGTGCTAGTGGTCCTGGGTATGGCTCCTACGAGCAGTACTTC
CASGPGYGSYEQYF
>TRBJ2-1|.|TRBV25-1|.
TGTGCCAGCAGTGAATTCAGACGGGAAACTTCCCCACACAATGAGCAGTTCTTC
CASSEFRRETSPHNEQFF
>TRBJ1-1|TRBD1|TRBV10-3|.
TGTGCCATCAGTCGGACACAGGGGACGGACACTGAAGCTTTCTTT
CAISRTQGTDTEAFF
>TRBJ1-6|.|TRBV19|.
TGTGCCAGTACAGCGGACTCCTATAATTCACCCCTCCACTTT
CASTADSYNSPLHF
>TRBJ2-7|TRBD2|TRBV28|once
TGTGCCAGCAGTTTAGTTGCGGGGGCCTACGAGCAGTACTTC
CASSLVAGAYEQYF
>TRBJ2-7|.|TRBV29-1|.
TGCAGCGTTGGGGCAGGGGCAAGCGAGCAGTACTTC
CSVGAGASEQYF
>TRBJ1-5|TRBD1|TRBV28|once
TGTGCCAGCAGTACCCGACAGGGGAACAATCAGCCCCAGCATTTT
CASSTRQGNNQPQHF
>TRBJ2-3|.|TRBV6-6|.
TGTGCCAGCTTGGACCCGCCTAGCACAGATACGCAGTATTTT
CASLDPPSTDTQYF
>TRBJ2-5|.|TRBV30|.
TGTGCCTGGACTCGGTTTTCGGAGACCCAGTACTTC
CAWTRFSETQYF
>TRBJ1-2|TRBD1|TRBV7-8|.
TGTGCCAGCAGCTGGCAGGGGGATGCTGGCTACACCTTC
CASSWQGDAGYTF
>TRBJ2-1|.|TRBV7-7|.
TGTGCTAGCAGCACAGAGACAGACAATGAGCAGTTCTTC
CASSTETDNEQFF
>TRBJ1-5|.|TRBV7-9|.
TGTGCCAGCAGCTTAGGGGGAGAGAATCAGCCCCAGCATTTT
CASSLGGENQPQHF
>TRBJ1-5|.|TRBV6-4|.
TGTGCCAGCAGTGACTCCCGATTGGGACGGAAGAATCAGCCCCAGCATTTT
CASSDSRLGRKNQPQHF
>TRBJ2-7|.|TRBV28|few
TGTGCCAGCAGTTCCCCACCGATCCAGTACTTC
CASSSPPIQYF
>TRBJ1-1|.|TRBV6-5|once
TGTGCCAGCACAGGGGCTTACAAAAACACTGAAGCTTTCTTT
CASTGAYKNTEAFF
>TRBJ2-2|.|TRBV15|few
TGTGCCACCAGCAGTCGGTACTCCGGGGAGCTGTTTTTT
CATSSRYSGELFF
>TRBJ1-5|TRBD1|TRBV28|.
TGTGCCAGCAGTTCCGGACAGGGTGATCAGCCCCAGCATTTT
CASSSGQGDQPQHF
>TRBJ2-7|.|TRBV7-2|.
TGTGCCAGCAGCTTATCGGGAATATCCTACGAGCAGTACTTC
CASSLSGISYEQYF
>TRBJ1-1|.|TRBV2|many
TGTGCCAGCAGTGTTAAGGCAAGAGCTTTCTTT
CASSVKARAFF